The present entry profiles one T cell receptor (beta chain) with its context. This clonotype was observed many times. The target of this receptor is not known. There are no base qualities to consult, and no much larger clone falls within one base. Library preparation employed multiplex PCR. The sample was run on an Illumina HiSeq 4000. To build TCR beta libraries, CDR3 regions were amplified by Arm-PCR using iRepertoire HTBI primers. PCR products were gel purified before sequencing. In the original analysis: A total of 62 TRBV and 14 TRBJ segments were identified across samples and were used for gene usage analysis of CDR3 amino acid clonotypes. COPE and FqMerger were used to merge the filtered high-quality paired reads into contigs. BLAST was used to align contigs to the IMGT TRBV, TRBD and TRBJ reference genes, and CDR3 was defined following IMGT. Any clonotype with a frequency above 0.1% was classified as a highly expanded clone. Shannon entropy was used to measure repertoire diversity, and the Gini coefficient was used to measure V-J evenness. A clonotype found in more than one individual was treated as public. TCRdb redid the processing of the public reads, applying fastp at Q25 and MiXCR, and retained in-frame beta chains. Every CDR3 protein is listed once, alongside the most common genes and DNA of its rows. The V and J calls were not made by the authors but by TCRdb's processing. Within this sample are about 420,000 distinct CDR3 sequences, with about 15% of them counted one time only. The ten largest clones capture 23% of the sample.

Explained via the paper, the time point label denotes: newly diagnosed GD, antithyroid drugs for less than 3 months. For both TCR sequencing and RNA sequencing, RNA was extracted from PBMCs in TRIzol. Graves' disease was diagnosed according to American Thyroid Association guidelines. Patients for the study were recruited at an endocrinology department in Xi'an, China. Each patient gave approximately 9.7 milliliters of peripheral blood, collected in an EDTA anticoagulant tube. Ficoll Paque Plus density gradient separation was used to isolate PBMCs, and no further T cell sorting was done. An Agilent 2100 Bioanalyzer and agarose gel were used to check RNA quality, and a NanoDrop 2000 was used to measure RNA concentration. The CDR3 runs 14 residues from the cysteine to the phenylalanine. Here the CDR3 DNA is all that survives: 42 bases in frame from base 1. Relative to germline, V is 6 bases shorter and J is 0 bases shorter, with 11 bases between their ends.

The source of the sample is a study of regulatory T cells in long-lasting Graves disease (dated by TCRdb to the early 2020s). With respect to the entire study: Antithyroid drugs had been taken for less than 3 months by newly diagnosed Graves' disease patients. Persistent Graves' disease patients were compared with newly diagnosed Graves' disease patients by peripheral blood TCR sequencing and RNA sequencing. The study was registered as a clinical trial and conducted in China. A total of about 33 samples underwent TCR sequencing, from roughly 13 patients with persistent Graves' disease and 20 or so patients with newly diagnosed Graves' disease.

Paper-wide results and their limitations: Compared with newly diagnosed patients, patients with persistent Graves' disease had lower TCR Shannon entropy and fewer highly expanded clones, which suggests clonal expansion. Sequencing and analysis were restricted to the TCR beta chain. Preferential use of TRBV28, TRBJ1-2 and TRBJ2-5 was observed in persistent disease, whereas TRBV20-1 and TRBJ2-1 were favored in newly diagnosed disease. A larger number of public clonotypes was shared among persistent patients (under 3,000) than among newly diagnosed patients (around 880). Only peripheral blood was studied, because thyroid tissue, the primary lesion, was inaccessible. As a limitation, the authors acknowledged that the small sample size may reduce accuracy.

These data are also associated with another study on T cells in Graves' hyperthyroidism and ophthalmopathy. From the second report: Graves' hyperthyroidism was defined as stable when no progression to ophthalmopathy occurred over 18 months of follow-up. Hyperthyroidism patients were aged 18 to 65 years and newly diagnosed, with disease duration of less than 2 months. Any patient with an uncontrolled infection, another autoimmune disease, pregnancy or lactation was excluded. Diagnoses relied on clinical symptoms, serum thyroxine and TRAb, thyroid ultrasound and orbital computed tomography. The first round of RT-PCR for the TCR CDR3 was performed with the HTBI primer set and the Qiagen OneStep RT-PCR kit. Most expanded thyroid clonotypes (frequency above 0.001) were also detected in blood, a finding suggesting that blood repertoires may reflect thyroid immune responses. A 13 V-J signature model separated ophthalmopathy from stable hyperthyroidism, with roughly 88% sensitivity and roughly 84% specificity in cross-validation and 80%/75% in testing. In validation, the model predicted progression to ophthalmopathy a median of about 6.5 months before onset, with about 71% sensitivity and about 72% specificity. To identify distinguishing TCR V-J signatures, a discovery cohort of 95 to 100 patients was used, comprising 40 to 45 with Graves' ophthalmopathy and 57 with stable Graves' hyperthyroidism. Prospective prediction of ophthalmopathy was tested in an independent validation cohort of approximately 19 hyperthyroidism patients and 17 patients who later progressed to ophthalmopathy. The 80 to 100 discovery patients were randomly divided into training and test sets at a 7:3 ratio. Thyroid tissue and blood T-cell repertoires from about six Graves' hyperthyroidism patients were also compared in the study. After sampling, hyperthyroidism patients received methimazole starting at 30 mg daily, and ophthalmopathy patients received high-dose intravenous methylprednisolone. The libraries were constructed in a second round of multiplex PCR and then size-selected and purified. Sequencing of the libraries was done on an Illumina HiSeq2000 using paired-end 100 bp reads. Raw data were processed with SOAPnuke, discarding reads with adapters, uncalled bases, mean Phred below 15, or no exact constant-primer or identifier match. COPE v1.2.5 was used to merge the high-quality paired reads, and each unique nucleotide sequence was defined as a clonotype. MiTCR v1.1 was used to align clonotypes to the IMGT TRBV, TRBD and TRBJ reference segments. The analysis included only V-J combinations with a frequency above 0.0001, which together covered around 99% of the repertoires. The TCS score was defined as the ratio of F50 (clonal expansion) to E x V (chaos), calculated using BLOSUM62-based TCRdist between CDR3 peptides within each V-J. Welch's t-statistics and random forest reduced fewer than 600 V-J features to 10 to 15, which were used in a naive Bayes classifier (R e1071). No statistical method was used to fix the sample size in advance, and group allocation was not hidden from the investigators. According to the paper, TCR Vbeta CDR3 sequencing was carried out on over 130 peripheral blood samples, which came from 40 to 45 ophthalmopathy, around 75 hyperthyroidism and roughly 17 progressor patients.

This chain joins TRBV12-3 or TRBV12-4 to TRBJ1-2; the D gene lacks a confident call. This sequence was found in a woman between 18 and 29 years old with Graves disease. Donor details come from another sample of the same person, matched by shared clones. The source material was peripheral blood mononuclear cells (PBMCs), sampled at new diagnosis, from a patient treated with antithyroid drugs. CDR3 protein: CASRPTGTNYGYTF. The nucleotide sequence reads TGTGCCAGCAGACCTACCGGGACTAACTATGGCTACACCTTC.